The T cell receptor beta chain under discussion was sequenced for a study of blood T cell repertoires in COVID-19. Profiling relied on immunoSEQ multiplex PCR, and the TCRdb table lists in-frame clones only, not all of them. Of roughly 180,000 clones in the sample, about 75% were seen once. The CDR3 is 15 residues long. V was pared by 4 bases and J by 3 bases, with 9 bases of the junction left unmatched. CDR1 SGDLS and CDR2 YYNGEE come from the germline V gene. This chain uses TRBV9 with TRBJ1-2, with 7 bases aligning to TRBD1. The source material was peripheral blood. The receptor comes from a woman in her fifties or sixties with active or convalescent COVID-19. For the CDR3, the DNA is TGTGCCAGCAGCCAGGGGACAGCCGTGGACTATGGCTACACCTTC. Its translation is CASSQGTAVDYGYTF. The full variable domain, its missing parts supplied by reference TRBV9 and TRBJ1-2, is DSGVTQTPKHLITATGQRVTLRCSPRSGDLSVYWYQQSLDQGLQFLIQYYNGEERAKGNILERFSAQQFPDLHSELNLSSLELGDSALYFCASSQGTAVDYGYTFGSGTRLTVV.